One sample yielded the 8 T cell receptor beta chains listed below, sequenced in a study of regulatory T cells in long-lasting Graves disease. With iRepertoire HTBI primers and Arm-PCR of CDR3 regions, TCR beta libraries were built. A single record per CDR3 protein comes from TCRdb applying MiXCR to the multiplex PCR reads. The sample lists roughly 320,000 distinct CDR3 sequences; approximately 15% were seen once. The sample's time point: newly diagnosed GD, antithyroid drugs for less than 3 months. PBMC-derived RNA was used for the TCR library. This sample also belongs to another study, concerning T cells in Graves' hyperthyroidism and ophthalmopathy.

The sample was peripheral blood mononuclear cells (PBMCs), taken at new diagnosis, from a patient treated with antithyroid drugs. The source of these receptors is a man aged 40-50 years with Graves disease.

This clonotype was recorded a few times. The chain is built from TRBV6-5 and TRBJ2-3, with D possibly TRBD1 on 5 matching bases. The V and J ends lost 2 bases and 0 bases respectively, with 12 bases between them. The germline gives CDR1 MNHEY, CDR2 SVGAGI. The CDR3 has 16 residues. The CDR3 reads CASSYTRTLSTDTQYF. The CDR3 nucleotides are TGTGCCAGCAGTTACACCCGGACACTGAGCACAGATACGCAGTATTTT.

This clonotype was seen ten or more times. This chain connects TRBV18 to TRBJ1-1, with D perhaps TRBD1 (5 bases). CDR3 size: 16 residues. V shed 5 bases and J shed 0 bases, with 16 bases lying between them. Germline V lookup: CDR1 KGHSH, CDR2 LQKENI. CDR3 nucleotides: TGTGCCAGCTCAACGACATTTGGGGGGATGAACACTGAAGCTTTCTTT. It yields the protein CASSTTFGGMNTEAFF.

This clonotype was seen repeatedly, ten times or more. This sequence joins TRBV4-2 and TRBJ2-1, with a possible D match to TRBD2 (6 bases). Trimming left V 1 base short and J 5 bases short, with 12 bases between. The germline V gene encodes CDR1 LGHNA and CDR2 YNFKEQ. The CDR3 has 15 amino acids. The CDR3: CASSQGSSGDNEQFF. CDR3 nucleotide sequence: TGTGCCAGCAGCCAAGGTAGTAGCGGTGACAATGAGCAGTTCTTC.

This clonotype was picked up many times. V usage is TRBV3-1 and J usage is TRBJ2-7; no clear D gene. The length of the CDR3 is 13 residues. Trimming took 2 bases from V and 3 from J, leaving 8 bases between them. CDR1 is LGHDT, CDR2 YNNKEL, per germline (reference sequence). CDR3 nucleotides: TGTGCCAGCAGCCAATCGATTTACTACGAGCAGTACTTC. Its translation is CASSQSIYYEQYF.

This clonotype has only a few counts. This sequence joins TRBV11-3 and TRBJ2-2; 9 bases fit TRBD1. Trimming took 5 bases from V and 5 from J; bases not matched to a gene: 6. This CDR3 is built from 15 residues. CDR1 and CDR2 (germline): SGHNT, YENEEA. The CDR3 reads CASSLQQGATGELFF. The CDR3 coding sequence is TGTGCCAGCAGCCTACAACAGGGGGCGACCGGGGAGCTGTTTTTT.

This clonotype occurred a few times. This rearrangement joins TRBV30 to TRBJ1-2; D call uncertain. This CDR3 has 12 amino acids. CDR1 is GTSNPN, CDR2 SVGIG, per germline (reference sequence). V lost 0 bases and J lost 7, with 9 bases in between. The CDR3 loop is CAWSVFASGYTF. DNA of the CDR3: TGTGCCTGGAGTGTATTCGCATCTGGCTACACCTTC.

In this sample, this clonotype turned up a few times. J is TRBJ2-5 and V is TRBV2; tentatively, D is TRBD2 (5 bases). CDR3 length: 12 amino acids. Trimming removed 5 bases at V and 7 bases at J, with 11 bases between. Germline values: CDR1 SNHLY, CDR2 FYNNEI. CDR3 nucleotide sequence: TGTGCCAGCAGTCGAGCCGAGGGGACCCAGTACTTC. Translated, it gives CASSRAEGTQYF.

The sample holds many counts of this clonotype. The rearrangement uses TRBV7-8 and TRBJ1-2; D is undetermined. CDR1 and CDR2 from the germline V gene are SGHVS and FQNEAQ. The germline V and J ends were trimmed by 6 bases and 1 base, with 12 bases remaining between them. CDR3 length: 14 amino acids. The CDR3 nucleotides are TGTGCCAGCAGTTCTACGGGCCTTAACTATGGCTACACCTTC. Translated: CASSSTGLNYGYTF.